This is a list of T cell receptor beta chains from one sample in a study of identical twins. TCRdb re-called the 5' RACE reads with MiXCR, one entry per CDR3 protein. The sample shows some 710,000 distinct CDR3 sequences, roughly 6% of them seen only once. The sequencing sample was made of naive T cells sorted from blood. The receptor set was obtained from a man younger than 30 in good health. Both conserved end residues are part of each CDR3. The D gene is left open where the match is weak. Part of the rows lack a size; the others show once, few, many or a class for expanded clones.

. . TRBJ2-5 TRBV15 TGTGCCACCAGCCCTTTAGGGGACACCAGGCCCCACCAAGAGACCCAGTACTTC CATSPLGDTRPHQETQYF
. TRBD2 TRBJ2-3 TRBV7-9 TGTGCCAGCAGCTTTCGTGCTAGCGGGAGCTCAGATACGCAGTATTTT CASSFRASGSSDTQYF
many . TRBJ2-1 TRBV29-1 TGCAGCGTTGATGAGCAGTTCTTC CSVDEQFF
many TRBD2 TRBJ2-1 TRBV6-2/TRBV6-3 TGTGCCAGCAGTGCCCCGGGACTAGCCCACAATGAGCAGTTCTTC CASSAPGLAHNEQFF
many . TRBJ2-1 TRBV9 TGTGCCAGCAGTTTAAGGGGCGGTGAGCAGTTCTTC CASSLRGGEQFF
few . TRBJ1-1 TRBV5-1 TGCGCCAGCAGCTCCCGGGCAGCCATGAACACTGAAGCTTTCTTT CASSSRAAMNTEAFF
few TRBD2 TRBJ2-1 TRBV4-3 TGCGCCAGCAGCCAAGAGCTTCTAGCGGGAGGTTACAATGAGCAGTTCTTC CASSQELLAGGYNEQFF
few . TRBJ2-3 TRBV20-1 TGCAGCGCTTGCGGGGAACTCACAGATACGCAGTATTTT CSACGELTDTQYF
. . TRBJ1-1 TRBV29-1 TGCAGCGTTACCGACGGGGTTGGGAACACTGAAGCTTTCTTT CSVTDGVGNTEAFF
many . TRBJ1-4 TRBV20-1 TGCAGTGCTAGTTTCGACATACCTAATGAAAAACTGTTTTTT CSASFDIPNEKLFF
many TRBD2 TRBJ2-1 TRBV11-1 TGTGCCAGCAGCTCGCCGGGGACTAGCGGGAGGACCTACAATGAGCAGTTCTTC CASSSPGTSGRTYNEQFF
. . TRBJ1-3 TRBV7-9 TGTGCCAGCAGCTTACAGGAATCTGGAAACACCATATATTTT CASSLQESGNTIYF
. TRBD1 TRBJ2-4 TRBV2 TGTGCCAGCAGGGTACAGGGGGGCCGCGGTATTCAGTACTTC CASRVQGGRGIQYF
many TRBD1 TRBJ1-1 TRBV5-1 TGCGCCAGCAGCTACGGCGGGACAGGGGAGAACACTGAAGCTTTCTTT CASSYGGTGENTEAFF
many TRBD2 TRBJ2-5 TRBV12-5 TGTGCTAGTGGTTTGGGACTAGCGGGAGGGCCTGGGGAGACCCAGTACTTC CASGLGLAGGPGETQYF
few TRBD1 TRBJ1-6 TRBV12-3/TRBV12-4 TGTGCCAGCAGACAGGGGATTGGCCCCCTCCACTTT CASRQGIGPLHF
few TRBD2 TRBJ2-3 TRBV11-1 TGTGCCAGCAGTGAATGGACTAGCGGGAAATCTACGCAGTATTTT CASSEWTSGKSTQYF
many TRBD2 TRBJ2-7 TRBV4-2 TGTGCCAGCAGCCAAACTAGCGGGAGCTACGAGCAGTACTTC CASSQTSGSYEQYF
many . TRBJ2-1 TRBV12-3/TRBV12-4 TGTGCCAGCAGTTTAGTGATAGGATTAGGGAATGAGCAGTTCTTC CASSLVIGLGNEQFF
many . TRBJ2-1 TRBV5-1 TGCGCCAGCAGCCCTCGGTCCCGGGTTAGGGATGAGCAGTTCTTC CASSPRSRVRDEQFF
few . TRBJ2-7 TRBV20-1 TGCAGTGCTAGAGCTGGACAAGCCTACGAGCAGTACTTC CSARAGQAYEQYF
many . TRBJ2-3 TRBV5-1 TGCGCCAGCAGCTTGGGTCAGGGTTTCACAGATACGCAGTATTTT CASSLGQGFTDTQYF
many TRBD2 TRBJ2-3 TRBV15 TGTGCCAGCGCGACTAGCGGGAGGGATGATACGCAGTATTTT CASATSGRDDTQYF
many . TRBJ1-2 TRBV20-1 TGCAGTGCCCCCGGGAGCTATGGCTACACCTTC CSAPGSYGYTF
few . TRBJ2-5 TRBV6-1 TGTGCCAGCAGCCCTCAACCTCTGGGTATCCAAGAGACCCAGTACTTC CASSPQPLGIQETQYF
many . TRBJ1-2 TRBV12-3/TRBV12-4 TGTGCCAGCAGTTGGGGACAAGGGGCGAGCGGGGGCTACACCTTC CASSWGQGASGGYTF
. TRBD1 TRBJ2-2 TRBV24-1 TGTGCCACCAGTGATTTGGGGGGGACAGGGGCGGCCGGGGAGCTGTTTTTT CATSDLGGTGAAGELFF
many TRBD1 TRBJ1-6 TRBV6-1 TGTGCCAGCAGTGAGGGGGACAGGGGGAATTCACCCCTCCACTTT CASSEGDRGNSPLHF
. TRBD1 TRBJ2-3 TRBV6-1 TGTGCCAGCAGACCACGGACAGGGGGCGGCAGCGGGAGGTGGGATACGCAGTATTTT CASRPRTGGGSGRWDTQYF
few TRBD1 TRBJ2-3 TRBV20-1 TGCAGTGTCTTGGGACAGGGGTTCACAGATACGCAGTATTTT CSVLGQGFTDTQYF
. . TRBJ1-4 TRBV5-1 TGCGCCAGCAGCTTGAGGGGCGGGAAATCGGATGAAAAACTGTTTTTT CASSLRGGKSDEKLFF
. . TRBJ2-7 TRBV27 TGTGCCTCCGGGTTCAGCCAATCCAACGAGCAGTACTTC CASGFSQSNEQYF
. TRBD1 TRBJ2-5 TRBV25-1 TGTGCCAGCAGTGAAGTGGGACAGGCGTACCAAGAGACCCAGTACTTC CASSEVGQAYQETQYF
few TRBD2 TRBJ2-5 TRBV7-3 TGTGCCAGCAGCTTATCCCCTAGCGGCCAAGAGACCCAGTACTTC CASSLSPSGQETQYF
. TRBD1 TRBJ2-7 TRBV2 TGTGCCAGCAGTGGTACGGGACAGGGGGTCTACGAGCAGTACTTC CASSGTGQGVYEQYF
few . TRBJ2-6 TRBV5-1 TGCGCCAGCAGCCCCGGTCGGGGGGCTGGCGGGGCCAACGTCCTGACTTTC CASSPGRGAGGANVLTF
few TRBD2 TRBJ2-5 TRBV27 TGTGCCAGCAGTTCAGCGGTGCGACTAGCGGGAGGAACAGTCCAGTACTTC CASSSAVRLAGGTVQYF
. TRBD2 TRBJ2-1 TRBV18 TGTGCCAGCTCCGGGACTAGCGCTTACAATGAGCAGTTCTTC CASSGTSAYNEQFF
few . TRBJ2-2 TRBV10-3 TGTGCCACTGGACAGCACACCGGGGAGCTGTTTTTT CATGQHTGELFF
many . TRBJ2-1 TRBV12-3/TRBV12-4 TGTGCCACCGGGAATGGTGAGCAGTTCTTC CATGNGEQFF
. TRBD1 TRBJ2-7 TRBV20-1 TGCAGTGCTAAGACAGGGGGTTTCTCCTACGAGCAGTACTTC CSAKTGGFSYEQYF
few . TRBJ2-1 TRBV6-5 TGTGCCAGCAGTTACTCAGCCGGGGTCAATGAGCAGTTCTTC CASSYSAGVNEQFF
many . TRBJ1-6 TRBV19 TGTGCCAGTAGTATTCTGGAGAATTCACCCCTCCACTTT CASSILENSPLHF
many . TRBJ2-7 TRBV12-3/TRBV12-4 TGTGCCAGCAGTACGGGATTTTACGAGCAGTACTTC CASSTGFYEQYF
many . TRBJ1-3 TRBV12-3/TRBV12-4 TGTGCCAGCAGTTCCTCCCGGGGGGGCCCTAGCTCTGGAAACACCATATATTTT CASSSSRGGPSSGNTIYF